This T cell receptor beta chain was sequenced in a study of T cell changes during pregnancy in multiple sclerosis. The CDR3 length is 13 residues. Germline V lookup: CDR1 LNHDA, CDR2 SQIVND (reference sequence). V lost 1 base and J lost 5, with 9 bases in between. Produced via immunoSEQ multiplex PCR; TCRdb's table is partial and in-frame only. The sample lists tens of thousands of clones; about nine tenths were seen once. J is TRBJ2-7 and V is TRBV19; D is possibly TRBD2 (5 bases). Sample: CD8+ T cells from peripheral blood mononuclear cells, taken in the first trimester of pregnancy. This TCR came from a female donor with multiple sclerosis, enrolled in a pregnancy study. The CDR3 DNA reads as TGTGCCAGTAGTATAGTAACGGGGAACGAGCAGTACTTC. Translating gives CASSIVTGNEQYF.